This record concerns one T cell receptor beta chain sequence. The antigen remains undetermined. With 8 bases removed from V and 6 bases from J, the gap between germline ends came to 11 bases. In germline, CDR1 is SGHAT, CDR2 FQNNGV. The CDR3 totals 12 residues. This sample was taken from a study of a mutant IDH1 vaccine in newly diagnosed glioma. Study summary: The treated group averaged approximately 38 years old and was 62.5% male, roughly 38% female. Pretreatment consisted of radiotherapy, temozolomide, or both, with most receiving both. Overall study results and limits: Vaccine-induced responses were seen in about 93% of patients, spanning several MHC alleles.

Measured with immunoSEQ multiplex PCR; TCRdb has only the in-frame clones, and not every one. This table holds 99,000 or so clones, 70% to 90% found once. The sample's time point: baseline, week 1 (first vaccination visit). Treatment denoted: pre-vaccination baseline after standard-of-care therapy. The material sequenced was PBMCs, taken from a glioma patient treated with radiotherapy, temozolomide or both. The chain carries TRBV11-2 and TRBJ2-1; no definite D call. The source of this sequence is a woman in her 50s with glioma. In DNA, the CDR3 is TGTGCCAGCCGTACATGGGGCAATGAGCAGTTCTTC. Amino acids: CASRTWGNEQFF. The complete variable domain, with remaining parts taken from reference TRBV11-2 and TRBJ2-1, reads EAGVAQSPRYKIIEKRQSVAFWCNPISGHATLYWYQQILGQGPKLLIQFQNNGVVDDSQLPKDRFSAERLKGVDSTLKIQPAKLEDSAVYLCASRTWGNEQFFGPGTRLTVL.